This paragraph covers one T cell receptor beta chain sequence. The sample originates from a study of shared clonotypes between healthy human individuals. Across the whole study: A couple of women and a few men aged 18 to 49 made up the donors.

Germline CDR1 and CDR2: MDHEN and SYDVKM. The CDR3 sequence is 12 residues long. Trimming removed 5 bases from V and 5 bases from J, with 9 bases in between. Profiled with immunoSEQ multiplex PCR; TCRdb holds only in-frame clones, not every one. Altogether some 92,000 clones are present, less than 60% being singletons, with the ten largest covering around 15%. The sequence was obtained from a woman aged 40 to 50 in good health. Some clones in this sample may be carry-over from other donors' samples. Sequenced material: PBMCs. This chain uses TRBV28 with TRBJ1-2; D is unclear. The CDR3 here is CASSLLGYGYTF. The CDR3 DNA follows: TGTGCCAGCAGTCTACTCGGGTATGGCTACACCTTC.